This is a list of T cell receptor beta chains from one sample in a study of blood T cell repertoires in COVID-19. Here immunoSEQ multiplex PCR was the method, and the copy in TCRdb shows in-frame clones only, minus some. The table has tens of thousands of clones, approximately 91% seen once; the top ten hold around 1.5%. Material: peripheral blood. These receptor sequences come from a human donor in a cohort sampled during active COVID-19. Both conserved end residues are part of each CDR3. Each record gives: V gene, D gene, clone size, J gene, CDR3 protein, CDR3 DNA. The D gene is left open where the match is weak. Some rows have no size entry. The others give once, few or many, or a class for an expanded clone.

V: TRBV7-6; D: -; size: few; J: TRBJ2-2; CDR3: CASSLAETGELFF; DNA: TGTGCCAGCAGCTTAGCGGAGACCGGGGAGCTGTTTTTT
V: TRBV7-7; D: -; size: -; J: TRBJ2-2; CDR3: CASSPTGGGTGELFF; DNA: TGTGCTAGCAGCCCCACTGGGGGCGGCACCGGGGAGCTGTTTTTT
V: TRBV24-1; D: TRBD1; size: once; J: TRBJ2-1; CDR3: CATSPGQYNEQFF; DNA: TGTGCCACCTCTCCGGGACAGTACAATGAGCAGTTCTTC
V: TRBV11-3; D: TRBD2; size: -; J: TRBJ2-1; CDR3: CASSLVAGVNEQFF; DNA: TGTGCCAGCAGCTTAGTAGCGGGAGTCAATGAGCAGTTCTTC
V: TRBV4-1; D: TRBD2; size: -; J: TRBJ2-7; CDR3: CASSQARSSGGTYEQYF; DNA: TGCGCCAGCAGCCAAGCCCGGTCTAGCGGAGGCACCTACGAGCAGTACTTC
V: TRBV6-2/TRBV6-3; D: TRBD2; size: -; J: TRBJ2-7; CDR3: CASSFLGLLADTYEQYF; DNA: TGTGCCAGCAGTTTCCTGGGGTTACTAGCGGATACCTACGAGCAGTACTTC
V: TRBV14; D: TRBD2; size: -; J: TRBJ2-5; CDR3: CASSQDRRASGKETQYF; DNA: TGTGCCAGCAGCCAAGATCGTCGGGCTAGCGGGAAAGAGACCCAGTACTTC
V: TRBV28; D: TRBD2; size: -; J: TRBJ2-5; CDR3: CASSLYYGGRSGETQYF; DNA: TGTGCCAGCAGTTTATACTACGGCGGGAGATCTGGAGAGACCCAGTACTTC
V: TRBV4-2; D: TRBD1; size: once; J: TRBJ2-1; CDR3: CASSPTGTGDLDNEQFF; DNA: TGTGCCAGCAGCCCTACCGGGACAGGGGATTTAGACAATGAGCAGTTCTTC
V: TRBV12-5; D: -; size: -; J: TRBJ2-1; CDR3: CASVPSERYNEQFF; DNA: TGTGCTAGTGTCCCAAGCGAGCGCTACAATGAGCAGTTCTTC
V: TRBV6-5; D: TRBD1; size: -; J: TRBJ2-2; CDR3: CASKRTGTNTGELFF; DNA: TGTGCCAGCAAACGGACAGGGACGAACACCGGGGAGCTGTTTTTT
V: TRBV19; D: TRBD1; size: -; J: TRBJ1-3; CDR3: CASTRTGGGNTIYF; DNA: TGTGCCAGTACCAGGACAGGGGGAGGAAACACCATATATTTT
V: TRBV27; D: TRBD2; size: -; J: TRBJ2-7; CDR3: CASSCPGTSGSASYEQYF; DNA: TGTGCCAGCAGTTGCCCCGGGACTAGCGGGAGTGCTTCCTACGAGCAGTACTTC
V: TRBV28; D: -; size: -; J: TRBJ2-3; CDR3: CAVAGRTDTQYF; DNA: TGTGCCGTGGCAGGGAGGACAGATACGCAGTATTTT
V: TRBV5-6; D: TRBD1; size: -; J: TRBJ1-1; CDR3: CASSLQGANTEAFF; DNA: TGTGCCAGCAGCTTACAGGGGGCGAACACTGAAGCTTTCTTT
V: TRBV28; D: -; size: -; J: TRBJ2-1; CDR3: CASRNDGAYNEQFF; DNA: TGTGCCAGCAGAAATGACGGGGCCTACAATGAGCAGTTCTTC
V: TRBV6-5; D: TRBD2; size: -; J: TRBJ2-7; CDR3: CASSYPRLAGGFQQYF; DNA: TGTGCCAGCAGTTACCCCAGACTAGCGGGAGGGTTTCAACAGTACTTC
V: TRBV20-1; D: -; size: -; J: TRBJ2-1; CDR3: CSASSSVAQFF; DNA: TGCAGTGCTAGTTCATCAGTCGCGCAGTTCTTC
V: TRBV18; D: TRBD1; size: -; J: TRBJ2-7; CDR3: CASSEQGDEQYF; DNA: TGTGCCAGCTCAGAACAGGGGGACGAGCAGTACTTC
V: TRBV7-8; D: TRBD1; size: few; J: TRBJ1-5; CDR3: CASSDRQGDGKPQHF; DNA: TGTGCCAGCAGCGATCGACAGGGGGACGGCAAGCCCCAGCATTTT
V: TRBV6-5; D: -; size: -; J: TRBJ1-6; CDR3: CASREGSSYNSPLHF; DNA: TGTGCCAGCAGGGAGGGGTCCTCCTATAATTCACCCCTCCACTTT
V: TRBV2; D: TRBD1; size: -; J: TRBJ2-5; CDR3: CASSQQGQTQETQYF; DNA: TGTGCCAGCAGTCAACAGGGACAGACCCAAGAGACCCAGTACTTC
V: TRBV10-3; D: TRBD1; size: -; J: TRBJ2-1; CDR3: CAIRNGTGNNEQFF; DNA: TGTGCCATCAGGAACGGGACAGGCAACAATGAGCAGTTCTTC
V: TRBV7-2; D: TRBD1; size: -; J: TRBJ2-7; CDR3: CASSLAGQGWQYF; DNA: TGTGCCAGCAGCTTAGCGGGACAGGGGTGGCAGTACTTC
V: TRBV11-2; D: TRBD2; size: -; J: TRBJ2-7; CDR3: CASSLAHRYSGSGYEQYF; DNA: TGTGCCAGCAGCTTAGCCCACCGATATAGCGGGAGTGGCTACGAGCAGTACTTC
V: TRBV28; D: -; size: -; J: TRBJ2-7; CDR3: CASTTGGYEQYF; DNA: TGTGCCAGCACGACCGGGGGCTACGAGCAGTACTTC
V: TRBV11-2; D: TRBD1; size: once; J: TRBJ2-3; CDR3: CASSAGDRKYTDTQYF; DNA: TGTGCCAGCAGCGCCGGGGACAGGAAATACACAGATACGCAGTATTTT
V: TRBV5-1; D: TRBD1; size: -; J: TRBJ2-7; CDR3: CASSSDRLEQYF; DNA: TGCGCCAGCAGCTCGGACAGGCTCGAGCAGTACTTC
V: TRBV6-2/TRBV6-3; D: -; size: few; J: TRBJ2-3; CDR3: CASSYSGGATDTQYF; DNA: TGTGCCAGCAGTTACTCAGGAGGGGCCACAGATACGCAGTATTTT
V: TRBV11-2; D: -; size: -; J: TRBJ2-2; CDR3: CASSPGLKNTGELFF; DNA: TGTGCCAGCAGCCCCGGACTGAAGAACACCGGGGAGCTGTTTTTT
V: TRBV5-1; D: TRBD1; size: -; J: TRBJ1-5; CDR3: CASSLNRGPYQPQHF; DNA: TGCGCCAGCAGCTTGAACAGGGGGCCTTATCAGCCCCAGCATTTT
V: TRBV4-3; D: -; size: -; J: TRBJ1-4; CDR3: CASSQDLREKLFF; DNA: TGCGCCAGCAGCCAAGATCTGAGAGAAAAACTGTTTTTT
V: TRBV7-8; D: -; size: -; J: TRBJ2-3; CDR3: CASSAGDNVKTDTQYF; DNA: TGTGCCAGCAGCGCAGGGGACAACGTGAAGACAGATACGCAGTATTTT
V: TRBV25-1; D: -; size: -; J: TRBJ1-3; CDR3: CASVGRDSGNTIYF; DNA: TGTGCCAGCGTCGGACGGGACTCTGGAAACACCATATATTTT
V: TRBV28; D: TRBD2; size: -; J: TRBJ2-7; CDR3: CASSQSGISSYEQYF; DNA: TGTGCCAGCAGCCAAAGCGGGATAAGTTCCTACGAGCAGTACTTC
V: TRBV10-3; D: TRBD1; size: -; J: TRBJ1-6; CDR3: CATRDRGVRSPLHF; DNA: TGTGCCACCAGGGACAGGGGAGTTCGTTCACCCCTCCACTTT
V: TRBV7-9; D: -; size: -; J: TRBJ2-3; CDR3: CASSLPEWREDTQYF; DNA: TGTGCCAGCAGCTTGCCGGAGTGGCGGGAAGATACGCAGTATTTT
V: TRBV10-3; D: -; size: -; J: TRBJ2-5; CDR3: CAISGKTDQETQYF; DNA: TGTGCCATCAGTGGGAAGACAGACCAAGAGACCCAGTACTTC
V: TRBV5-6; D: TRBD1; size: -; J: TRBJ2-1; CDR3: CASSWGQGTYNEQFF; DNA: TGTGCCAGCAGCTGGGGACAGGGAACCTACAATGAGCAGTTCTTC
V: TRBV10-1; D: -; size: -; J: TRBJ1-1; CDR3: CASSSGPGTEAFF; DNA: TGCGCCAGCTCCTCGGGTCCGGGCACTGAAGCTTTCTTT
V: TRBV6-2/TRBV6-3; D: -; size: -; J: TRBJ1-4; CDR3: CASSVQTPTTNEKLFF; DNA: TGTGCCAGCAGCGTCCAGACTCCTACAACTAATGAAAAACTGTTTTTT
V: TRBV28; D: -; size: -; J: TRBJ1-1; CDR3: CASNKGVRAFF; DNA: TGTGCCAGCAATAAAGGGGTAAGAGCTTTCTTT
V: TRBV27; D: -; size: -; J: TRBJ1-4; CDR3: CASSFIGRGEKLFF; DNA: TGTGCCAGCAGTTTTATCGGCAGGGGTGAAAAACTGTTTTTT
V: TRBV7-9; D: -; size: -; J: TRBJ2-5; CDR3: CAGSGRNQETQYF; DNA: TGTGCCGGATCAGGGCGTAATCAAGAGACCCAGTACTTC
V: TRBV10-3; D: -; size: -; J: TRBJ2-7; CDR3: CAIRDGQLYEQYF; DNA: TGTGCCATCAGGGATGGACAGCTCTACGAGCAGTACTTC
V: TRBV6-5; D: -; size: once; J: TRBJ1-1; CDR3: CASLLNTEAFF; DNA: TGTGCCAGTCTACTGAACACTGAAGCTTTCTTT
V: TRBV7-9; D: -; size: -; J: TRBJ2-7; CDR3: CASSLTVAYYEQYF; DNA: TGTGCCAGCAGCTTGACAGTTGCCTACTACGAGCAGTACTTC
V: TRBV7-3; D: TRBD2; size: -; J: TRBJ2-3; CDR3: CASSPRSRAGSTDTQYF; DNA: TGTGCCAGCAGCCCCCGATCCCGAGCGGGGAGCACAGATACGCAGTATTTT
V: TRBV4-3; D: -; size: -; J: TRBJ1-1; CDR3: CASSQQGQVTEAFF; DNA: TGCGCCAGCAGCCAACAGGGTCAAGTCACTGAAGCTTTCTTT
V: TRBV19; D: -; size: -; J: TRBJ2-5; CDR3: CASSIGTEETQYF; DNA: TGTGCCAGTAGTATAGGGACAGAAGAGACCCAGTACTTC
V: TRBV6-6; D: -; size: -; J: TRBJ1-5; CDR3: CASSYGGGPEPQHF; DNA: TGTGCCAGCAGTTACGGGGGGGGTCCGGAGCCCCAGCATTTT
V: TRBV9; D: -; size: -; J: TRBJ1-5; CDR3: CASSVDLGDQPQHF; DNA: TGTGCCAGCAGCGTAGACCTCGGTGATCAGCCCCAGCATTTT
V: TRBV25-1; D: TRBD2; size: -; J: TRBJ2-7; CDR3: CASSEFDAGAYEQYF; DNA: TGTGCCAGCAGTGAATTTGATGCGGGGGCCTACGAGCAGTACTTC
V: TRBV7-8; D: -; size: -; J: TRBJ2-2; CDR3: CASSNKNTGELFF; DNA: TGTGCCAGCAGCAATAAGAACACCGGGGAGCTGTTTTTT
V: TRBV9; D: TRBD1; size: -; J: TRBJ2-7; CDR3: CASSGQGSYEQYF; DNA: TGTGCCAGCAGCGGACAGGGCTCCTACGAGCAGTACTTC
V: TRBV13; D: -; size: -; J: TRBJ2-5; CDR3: CASSLGAIAETQYF; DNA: TGTGCCAGCAGCTTAGGCGCGATAGCTGAGACCCAGTACTTC
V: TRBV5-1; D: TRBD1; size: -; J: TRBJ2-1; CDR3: CASSSSGTEYNEQFF; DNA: TGCGCCAGCAGCTCCTCCGGGACAGAGTACAATGAGCAGTTCTTC
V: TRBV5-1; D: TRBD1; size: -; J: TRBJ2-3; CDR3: CASRRGGATDTQYF; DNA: TGCGCCAGCAGGCGAGGGGGCGCGACAGATACGCAGTATTTT
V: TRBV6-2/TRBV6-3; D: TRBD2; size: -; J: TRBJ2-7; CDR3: CASSPGLAWGEQYF; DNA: TGTGCCAGCAGCCCGGGACTAGCGTGGGGTGAGCAGTACTTC
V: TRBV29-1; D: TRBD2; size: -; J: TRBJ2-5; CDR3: CSVEAPLAGETQYF; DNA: TGCAGCGTTGAAGCCCCCCTAGCGGGCGAGACCCAGTACTTC